The 21 T cell receptor beta chains reported below all come from one sample, sequenced in a study of T cells after yellow fever vaccination. TCRdb processed the 5' RACE reads anew with MiXCR; each CDR3 protein has one entry. The table includes more than 300,000 distinct CDR3 sequences, approximately 12% detected once. This material consisted of CD4+ T cells sorted from PBMCs, taken 45 days after the yellow fever booster vaccination. The receptors were sampled from a man between 18 and 29 years old who received the YFV17D yellow fever vaccine.

J is TRBJ2-1 and V is TRBV6-2 or TRBV6-3; 8 nucleotides line up with TRBD1. Germline V gene sequence: CDR1 MNHEY, CDR2 SVGEGT. The CDR3 has 14 residues. V shed 8 bases and J 5 bases; nucleotides not matched to a gene: 8. This CDR3 reads CASRDRRRNNEQFF. In nucleotides, the CDR3 is TGTGCCAGCCGGGACAGGAGGCGAAACAATGAGCAGTTCTTC.

V is TRBV2 and J is TRBJ2-7; no reliable D call. CDR3 size: 13 residues. Germline CDR1 reads SNHLY; CDR2 reads FYNNEI. Trimming left V 4 bases short and J 3 bases short, with 10 bases between. The CDR3 nucleotides read TGTGCCAGCAGTGGTAACAGCCTCTACGAGCAGTACGTC. It codes for CASSGNSLYEQYV.

This clonotype turned up a few times. V usage is TRBV20-1 and J usage is TRBJ2-7, with 7 bases aligning to TRBD1. Germline CDR1 and CDR2: DFQATT and SNEGSKA (reference sequence). The CDR3 is 16 amino acids. Trimming cost V 0 bases and J 2 bases; bases outside gene matches: 10. The CDR3, as DNA: TGCAGTGCTAGAGATCGTCGCAGGGGGATTACCTACGAGCAGTACGTC. It translates to CSARDRRRGITYEQYV.

This clonotype appeared a few times. The rearrangement links TRBV7-2 to TRBJ1-2; D gene unclear. The length of the CDR3 is 15 residues. Trimming removed 5 bases from V and 3 bases from J, with 16 bases in between. CDR1 and CDR2 (germline): SGHTA, FQGNSA. CDR3 bases: TGTGCCAGCAGCCTTTATGCCGCCACGGACTATGGCTACACCTTC. This gives the protein CASSLYAATDYGYTF. Full variable domain (outside the CDR3, taken from reference TRBV7-2 and TRBJ1-2): GAGVSQSPSNKVTEKGKDVELRCDPISGHTALYWYRQSLGQGLEFLIYFQGNSAPDKSGLPSDRFSAERTGGSVSTLTIQRTQQEDSAVYLCASSLYAATDYGYTFGSGTRLTVV.

This clonotype was detected ten times or more. This rearrangement joins TRBV20-1 to TRBJ1-5; TRBD1 matches at 8 bases. Per the germline V gene, CDR1 is DFQATT and CDR2 is SNEGSKA (reference sequence). This CDR3 has 13 amino acids. V lost 6 bases and J lost 4; bases outside the gene matches: 5. CDR3 DNA sequence: TGCAGTGCGAGGACAGGGCAAAATCAGCCCCAGCATTTT. This encodes CSARTGQNQPQHF.

This clonotype showed up just a few times. The chain is built from TRBV19 and TRBJ2-3; the D is unclear. Germline CDR1 and CDR2: LNHDA and SQIVND (reference sequence). V was cut by 0 bases and J by 2 bases, with 6 bases left in between. The CDR3 runs 14 residues. The CDR3 DNA sequence: TGTGCCAGTAGTATAGAAGGCTTCACAGATACGCAGTATTTT. Translating gives CASSIEGFTDTQYF.

This clonotype was seen at least ten times. This sequence joins TRBV5-1 and TRBJ2-5; tentative D call: TRBD1 (5 bases). Germline V gene lookup returns CDR1 SGHRS and CDR2 YFSETQ. The CDR3 is 14 residues long. Trimming pared 2 bases from V and 1 base from J, leaving 9 bases between. The CDR3 is CASSFQGTQETQYF. DNA for the CDR3: TGCGCCAGCAGCTTCCAGGGAACCCAAGAGACCCAGTACTTC.

V is TRBV15 and J is TRBJ2-3; no clear D. V lost 1 base, J lost 6 bases, and 8 bases lay in between. This CDR3 has 13 amino acids. Germline V gene sequence: CDR1 LNHNV, CDR2 YYDKDF (reference sequence). In nucleotides, the CDR3 is TGTGCCACCAGCAGAGTGGTCGGGGATACGCAGTATTTT. It codes for CATSRVVGDTQYF.

This chain connects TRBV14 to TRBJ2-3, with TRBD2 matching 14 bases. Germline V gene sequence: CDR1 SGHDN, CDR2 FVKESK. Trimming took 4 bases from V and 4 from J; bases not matched to a gene: 7. This CDR3 contains 17 residues. CDR3 nucleotide sequence: TGTGCCAGCAGCCGACTAGCGGGGGGGCGGAGCGCAGATACGCAGTATTTT. It is translated as CASSRLAGGRSADTQYF.

This clonotype was observed a handful of times. The CDR3 region has the DNA TGTGCCAGCAGTTACTCGGGGTTTTTCGGGGAGCAGTTCTTC. It is translated as CASSYSGFFGEQFF. This rearrangement joins TRBV6-5 to TRBJ2-1; D ambiguous. Trimming cost V 0 bases and J 10 bases, with 13 bases left between them. Looked up from germline, CDR1 is MNHEY and CDR2 is SVGAGI. This CDR3 contains 14 residues.

This clonotype was counted a few times. This chain links TRBV30 with TRBJ1-1; 11 positions match TRBD1. V was clipped by 2 bases and J by 6 bases; unmatched bases: 8. Germline V CDR1 and CDR2: GTSNPN, SVGIG (reference sequence). The CDR3 runs 15 residues. Here the CDR3 reads CAWSHRDRGSAEAFF. CDR3 nucleotide sequence: TGTGCCTGGAGTCACAGGGACAGGGGGTCAGCTGAAGCTTTCTTT.

This clonotype was counted at least ten times. The rearrangement uses TRBV5-1 and TRBJ1-2; tentatively, D is TRBD1 (5 bases). The germline V gene encodes CDR1 SGHRS and CDR2 YFSETQ. V was pared by 2 bases and J by 6 bases, with 11 bases between. The CDR3 totals 13 residues. In DNA, the CDR3 is TGCGCCAGCAGCTTCAGTCAGGGACATGGCTACACCTTC. Encoded protein: CASSFSQGHGYTF.

This clonotype was picked up a small number of times. This chain links TRBV7-2 with TRBJ1-2, with D maybe TRBD1 (5 bases). The CDR3 has 14 amino acids. Germline CDR1 is SGHTA and CDR2 is FQGNSA. V was cut by 5 bases and J by 7 bases, with 17 bases left in between. The CDR3 coding sequence is TGTGCCAGCAGCCGTCAGTTGTTCCAGGGTGGCTACACCTTC. It encodes CASSRQLFQGGYTF.

The table lists this clonotype with a few counts. This chain links TRBV9 with TRBJ2-7, with 13 bases fitting TRBD2. The CDR3 is made up of 18 amino acids. Germline values: CDR1 SGDLS, CDR2 YYNGEE. V dropped 2 bases and J dropped 4; count of bases not matched to a gene: 12. The DNA for the CDR3 is TGTGCCAGCAGCGTGGGACTAGGGACTAGCGGGGACCTGTACGAGCAGTACTTC. It translates to CASSVGLGTSGDLYEQYF. The complete variable domain, with remaining parts taken from reference TRBV9 and TRBJ2-7, reads DSGVTQTPKHLITATGQRVTLRCSPRSGDLSVYWYQQSLDQGLQFLIQYYNGEERAKGNILERFSAQQFPDLHSELNLSSLELGDSALYFCASSVGLGTSGDLYEQYFGPGTRLTVT.

The CDR3 DNA sequence: TGTGCCAGCAGCCAAGATAGGACAGGAGGAGGCTACACCTTC. This encodes CASSQDRTGGGYTF. The rearrangement uses TRBV3-1 and TRBJ1-2; 7 nucleotides line up with TRBD1. From germline, CDR1 is LGHDT and CDR2 YNNKEL (reference sequence). Trimming cost V 0 bases and J 8 bases; bases outside gene matches: 6. The CDR3 extends over 14 amino acids.

This clonotype was seen repeatedly, ten times or more. The rearrangement uses TRBV7-8 and TRBJ2-7, with D perhaps given as TRBD1 or TRBD2 (5 bases each). Germline V CDR1 and CDR2: SGHVS, FQNEAQ. The V end was cut by 5 bases, the J end by 0 bases, with 8 bases between. The CDR3 is made up of 13 amino acids. CDR3 residues: CASSEGPSYEQYF. The CDR3 DNA reads TGTGCCAGCAGCGAGGGACCCTCCTACGAGCAGTACTTC.

This clonotype was seen more than once but under ten times. The chain recombines TRBV27 with TRBJ2-7, with 7 bases matching TRBD1. V dropped 6 bases and J dropped 1; count of bases not matched to a gene: 9. Germline V gene data show CDR1 as MNHEY and CDR2 as SMNVEV (reference sequence). The CDR3 runs to 15 residues. The CDR3 sequence: CASRLRQGNSYEQYF. The CDR3, as DNA: TGTGCCAGCAGACTCCGACAGGGTAATTCCTACGAGCAGTACTTC.

This chain joins TRBV20-1 and TRBJ2-7, with D possibly being TRBD1 (6 bases). Germline CDR1 is DFQATT and CDR2 is SNEGSKA (reference sequence). Deletions cut 4 bases from V and 2 bases from J, with 12 bases between. The CDR3 runs 13 residues. The CDR3 DNA reads TGCAGTGCTACAGGGGAATGGGCCTACGAGCAGTACGTC. Translated, it gives CSATGEWAYEQYV.

In this sample, this clonotype turned up many times. The V gene is TRBV4-2, the J gene TRBJ2-1; 8 positions match TRBD2. This CDR3 contains 16 residues. The germline V gene has CDR1 LGHNA and CDR2 YNFKEQ. Trimming took 0 bases from V and 4 from J; bases not matched to a gene: 5. The CDR3 here is CASSQDRIAGYNEQFF. CDR3 DNA sequence: TGTGCCAGCAGCCAAGATAGAATAGCGGGGTACAATGAGCAGTTCTTC.

This clonotype occurred a few times. The chain has TRBV2 and TRBJ2-2, with TRBD2 identical over 9 bases. Trimming cost V 5 bases and J 5 bases; bases outside gene matches: 3. CDR3 size: 14 residues. Germline CDR1 SNHLY, CDR2 FYNNEI. CDR3 bases: TGTGCCAGCAGTATGGCGGGGGGGACCGGGGAGCTGTTTTTT. As protein: CASSMAGGTGELFF.

The chain is built from TRBV27 and TRBJ1-2; tentative D call: TRBD1 (6 bases). Germline lookup yields CDR1 MNHEY and CDR2 SMNVEV (reference sequence). This CDR3 comprises 15 residues. V was cut by 2 bases and J by 4 bases, with 14 bases left in between. The DNA for the CDR3 is TGTGCCAGCAGTTTAAAGTATCAGGGGTCCTATGGCTACACCTTC. Its translation is CASSLKYQGSYGYTF.